This T cell receptor beta chain comes out of a study of blood T cell repertoires in COVID-19. Study in general: Samples came from the United States, Italy and Spain, spanning acute and convalescent COVID-19. T cells, B-cell-depleted T cells, or PBMCs provided the cDNA or gDNA that served as material.

Profiled with immunoSEQ multiplex PCR; TCRdb holds only in-frame clones, not every one. The profile shows 200,000 to 300,000 clones, 70% to 90% of them singletons. This receptor was obtained from a woman aged 40 to 50 with acute COVID-19. Sequencing was performed on PBMCs or T cells enriched from blood (not recorded which).

The CDR3 nucleotides are TGCGCCAGCAGCTTGGACAGGGATGGCTACACCTTC. This codes for CASSLDRDGYTF. This chain links TRBV5-1 with TRBJ1-2; D may be TRBD1 (6 bases). Deletions cut 0 bases from V and 6 bases from J, with 6 bases between. The CDR3 length is 12 residues. Germline CDR1 and CDR2: SGHRS and YFSETQ.